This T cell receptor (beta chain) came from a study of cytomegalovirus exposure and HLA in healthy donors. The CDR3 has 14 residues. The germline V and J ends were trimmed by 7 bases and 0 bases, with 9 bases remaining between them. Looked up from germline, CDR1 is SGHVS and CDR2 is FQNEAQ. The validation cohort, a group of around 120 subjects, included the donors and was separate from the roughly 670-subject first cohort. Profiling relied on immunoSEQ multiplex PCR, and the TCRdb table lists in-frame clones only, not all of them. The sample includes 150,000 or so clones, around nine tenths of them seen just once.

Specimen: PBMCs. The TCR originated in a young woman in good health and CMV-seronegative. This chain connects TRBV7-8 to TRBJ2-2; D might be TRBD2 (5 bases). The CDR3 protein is CASNLGANTGELFF. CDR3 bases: TGTGCCAGCAACCTCGGGGCGAACACCGGGGAGCTGTTTTTT. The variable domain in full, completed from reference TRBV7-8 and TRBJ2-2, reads GAGVSQSPRYKVAKRGQDVALRCDPISGHVSLFWYQQALGQGPEFLTYFQNEAQLDKSGLPSDRFFAERPEGSVSTLKIQRTQQEDSAVYLCASNLGANTGELFFGEGSRLTVL.